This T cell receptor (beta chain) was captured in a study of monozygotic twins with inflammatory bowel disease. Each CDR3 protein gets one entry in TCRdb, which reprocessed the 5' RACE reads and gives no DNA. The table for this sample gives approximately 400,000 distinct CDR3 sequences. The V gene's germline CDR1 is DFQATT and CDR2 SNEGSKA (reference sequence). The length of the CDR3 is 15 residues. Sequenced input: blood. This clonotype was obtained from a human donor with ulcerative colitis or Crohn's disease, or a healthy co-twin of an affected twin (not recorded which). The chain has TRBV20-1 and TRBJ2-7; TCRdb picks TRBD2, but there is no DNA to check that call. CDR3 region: CSALDQTSGLMGAYF.